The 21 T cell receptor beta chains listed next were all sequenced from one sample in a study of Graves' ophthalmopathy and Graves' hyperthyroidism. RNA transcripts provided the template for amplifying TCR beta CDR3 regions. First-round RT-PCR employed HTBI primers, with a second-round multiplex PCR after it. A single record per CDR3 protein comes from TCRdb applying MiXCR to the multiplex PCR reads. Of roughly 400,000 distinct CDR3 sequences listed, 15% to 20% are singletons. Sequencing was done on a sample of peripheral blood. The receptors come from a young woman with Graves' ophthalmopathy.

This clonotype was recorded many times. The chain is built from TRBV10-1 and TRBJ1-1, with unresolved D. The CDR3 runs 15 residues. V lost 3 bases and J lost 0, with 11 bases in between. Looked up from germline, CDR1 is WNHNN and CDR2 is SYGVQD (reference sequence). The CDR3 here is CASSDRGGLNTEAFF. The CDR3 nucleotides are TGCGCCAGCAGTGACCGAGGAGGGCTGAACACTGAAGCTTTCTTT.

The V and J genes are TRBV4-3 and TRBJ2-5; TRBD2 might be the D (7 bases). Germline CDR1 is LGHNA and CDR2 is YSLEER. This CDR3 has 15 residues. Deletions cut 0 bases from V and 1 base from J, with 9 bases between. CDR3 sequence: CASSQDAGAQETQYF. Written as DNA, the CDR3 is TGCGCCAGCAGCCAAGATGCGGGGGCCCAAGAGACCCAGTACTTC.

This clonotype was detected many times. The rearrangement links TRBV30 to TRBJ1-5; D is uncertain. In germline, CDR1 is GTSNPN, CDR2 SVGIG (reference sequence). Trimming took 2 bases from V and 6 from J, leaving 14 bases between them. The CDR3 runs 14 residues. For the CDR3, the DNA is TGTGCCTGGAGTCCCTACGGGCTGGGTCAGCCCCAGCATTTT. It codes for CAWSPYGLGQPQHF.

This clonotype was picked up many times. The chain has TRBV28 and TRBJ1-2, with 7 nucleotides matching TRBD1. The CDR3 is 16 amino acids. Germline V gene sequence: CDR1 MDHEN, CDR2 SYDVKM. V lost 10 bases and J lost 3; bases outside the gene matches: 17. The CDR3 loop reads CATTRFSIGQDYGYTF. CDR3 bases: TGTGCCACCACAAGGTTCTCGATAGGACAGGACTATGGCTACACCTTC.

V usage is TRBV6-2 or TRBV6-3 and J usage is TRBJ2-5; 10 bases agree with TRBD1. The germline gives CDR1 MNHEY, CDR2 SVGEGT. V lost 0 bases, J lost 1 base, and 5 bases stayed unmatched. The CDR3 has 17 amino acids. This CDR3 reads CASSYSTGTGAQETQYF. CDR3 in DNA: TGTGCCAGCAGTTACTCGACGGGGACAGGGGCCCAAGAGACCCAGTACTTC.

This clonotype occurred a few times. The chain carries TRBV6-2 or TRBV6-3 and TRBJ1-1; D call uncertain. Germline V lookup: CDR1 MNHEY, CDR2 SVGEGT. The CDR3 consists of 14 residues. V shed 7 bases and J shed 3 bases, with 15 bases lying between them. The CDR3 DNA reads TGTGCCAGCACCCTGCTGGGAGGCGACACTGAAGCTTTCTTT. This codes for CASTLLGGDTEAFF.

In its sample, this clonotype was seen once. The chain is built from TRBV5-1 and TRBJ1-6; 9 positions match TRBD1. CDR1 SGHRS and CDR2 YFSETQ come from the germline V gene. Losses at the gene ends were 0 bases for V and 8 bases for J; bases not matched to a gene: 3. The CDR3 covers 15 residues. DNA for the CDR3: TGCGCCAGCAGCTTGGGGGGACAGGGTTATTCACCCCTCCACTTT. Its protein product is CASSLGGQGYSPLHF.

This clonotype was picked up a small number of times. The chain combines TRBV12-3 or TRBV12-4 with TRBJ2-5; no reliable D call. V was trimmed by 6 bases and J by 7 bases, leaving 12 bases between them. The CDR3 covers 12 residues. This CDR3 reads CASSPGLGTQYF. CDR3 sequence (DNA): TGTGCCAGCAGCCCCGGGCTGGGGACCCAGTACTTC.

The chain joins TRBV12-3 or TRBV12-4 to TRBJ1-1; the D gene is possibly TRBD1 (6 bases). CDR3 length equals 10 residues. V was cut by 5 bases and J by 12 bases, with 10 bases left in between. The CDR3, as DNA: TGTGCCAGCAGTGGACAGCGATCTTTCTTT. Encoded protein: CASSGQRSFF.

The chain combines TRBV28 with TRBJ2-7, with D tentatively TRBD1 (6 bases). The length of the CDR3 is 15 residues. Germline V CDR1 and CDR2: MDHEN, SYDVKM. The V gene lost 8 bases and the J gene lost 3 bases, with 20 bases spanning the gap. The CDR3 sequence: CASSTSGTTYYEQYF. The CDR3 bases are TGTGCCAGCTCCACCTCCGGGACAACGTACTACGAGCAGTACTTC.

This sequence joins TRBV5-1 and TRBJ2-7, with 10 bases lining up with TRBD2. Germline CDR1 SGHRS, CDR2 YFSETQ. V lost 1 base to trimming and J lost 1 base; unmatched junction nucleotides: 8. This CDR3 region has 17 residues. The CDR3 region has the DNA TGCGCCAGCAGCTTGCAAGCGGGAGGGCCATTTTCCTACGAGCAGTACTTC. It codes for CASSLQAGGPFSYEQYF. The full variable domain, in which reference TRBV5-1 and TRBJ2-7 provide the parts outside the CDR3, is KAGVTQTPRYLIKTRGQQVTLSCSPISGHRSVSWYQQTPGQGLQFLFEYFSETQRNKGNFPGRFSGRQFSNSRSEMNVSTLELGDSALYLCASSLQAGGPFSYEQYFGPGTRLTVT.

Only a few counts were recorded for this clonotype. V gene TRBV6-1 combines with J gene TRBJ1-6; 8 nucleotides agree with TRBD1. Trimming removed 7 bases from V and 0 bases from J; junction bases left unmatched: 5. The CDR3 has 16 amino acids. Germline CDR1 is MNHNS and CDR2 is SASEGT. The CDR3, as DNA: TGTGCCAGCACACAGGGGGTTGGCTCCTATAATTCACCCCTCCACTTT. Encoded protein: CASTQGVGSYNSPLHF.

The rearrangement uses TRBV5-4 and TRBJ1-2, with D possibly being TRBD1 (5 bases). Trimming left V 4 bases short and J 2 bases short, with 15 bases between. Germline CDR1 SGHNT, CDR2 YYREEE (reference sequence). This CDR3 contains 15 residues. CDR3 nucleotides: TGTGCCAGCAGCCCGGCCAGGGTGGTGAACTATGGCTACACCTTC. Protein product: CASSPARVVNYGYTF.

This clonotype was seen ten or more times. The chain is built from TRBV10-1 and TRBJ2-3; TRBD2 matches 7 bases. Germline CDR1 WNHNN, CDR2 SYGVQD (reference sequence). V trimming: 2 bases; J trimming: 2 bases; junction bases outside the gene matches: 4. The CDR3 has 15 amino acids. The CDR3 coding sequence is TGCGCCAGCAGTGAGGGTCTAGCGGACACAGATACGCAGTATTTT. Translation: CASSEGLADTDTQYF.

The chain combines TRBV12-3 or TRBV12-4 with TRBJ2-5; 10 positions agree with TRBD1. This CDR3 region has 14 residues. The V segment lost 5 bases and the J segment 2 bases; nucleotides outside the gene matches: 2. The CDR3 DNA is TGTGCCAGCAGTGACAGGGGGCGGCAAGAGACCCAGTACTTC. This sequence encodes CASSDRGRQETQYF.

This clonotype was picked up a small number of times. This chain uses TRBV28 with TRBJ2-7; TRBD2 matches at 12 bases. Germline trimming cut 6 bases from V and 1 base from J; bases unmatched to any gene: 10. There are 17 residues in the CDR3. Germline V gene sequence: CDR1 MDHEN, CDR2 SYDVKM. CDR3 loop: CASSREKGLAGSYEQYF. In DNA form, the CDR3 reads TGTGCCAGCAGCCGAGAAAAAGGACTAGCGGGGTCCTACGAGCAGTACTTC.

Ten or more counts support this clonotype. Here the CDR3 DNA reads TGCAGTGCTAGTCTTTCCGTGGCCAACATTCAGTACTTC. Residues: CSASLSVANIQYF. V gene TRBV20-1 combines with J gene TRBJ2-4; D ambiguous. The CDR3 is made up of 13 amino acids. The germline gives CDR1 DFQATT, CDR2 SNEGSKA (reference sequence). V was cut by 3 bases and J by 7 bases, with 13 bases left in between.

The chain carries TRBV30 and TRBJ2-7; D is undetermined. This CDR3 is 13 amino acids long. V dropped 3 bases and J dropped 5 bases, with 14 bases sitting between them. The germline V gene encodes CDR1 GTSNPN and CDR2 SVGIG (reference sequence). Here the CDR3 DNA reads TGTGCCTGGAGCCAGACGGGTGGGAACGAGCAGTACTTC. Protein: CAWSQTGGNEQYF.

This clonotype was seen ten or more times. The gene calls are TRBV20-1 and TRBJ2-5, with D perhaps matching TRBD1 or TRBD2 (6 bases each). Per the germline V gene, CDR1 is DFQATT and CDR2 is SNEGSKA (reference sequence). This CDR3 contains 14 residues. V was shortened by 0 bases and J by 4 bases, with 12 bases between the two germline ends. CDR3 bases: TGCAGTGCTAGAGATGGGGGGCGTCGAGAGACCCAGTACTTC. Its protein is CSARDGGRRETQYF.

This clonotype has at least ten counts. As DNA, the CDR3 is TGCGCCAGCAATACTGTGGGACCTCCGAACACTGAAGCTTTCTTT. Amino acid sequence: CASNTVGPPNTEAFF. The genes are TRBV5-1 and TRBJ1-1; a possible D gene is TRBD1 (5 bases). Germline values: CDR1 SGHRS, CDR2 YFSETQ. The CDR3 consists of 15 residues. V was shortened by 6 bases and J by 1 base, with 16 bases between the two germline ends.

CDR3 coding DNA: TGTGCCAGCAGTTACTCAGGGAGAAGTGAAGCTTTCTTT. This codes for CASSYSGRSEAFF. The chain recombines TRBV6-5 with TRBJ1-1, with D uncertain. V was cut by 0 bases and J by 7 bases, with 9 bases left in between. Germline V CDR1 and CDR2: MNHEY, SVGAGI. The CDR3 has 13 residues.